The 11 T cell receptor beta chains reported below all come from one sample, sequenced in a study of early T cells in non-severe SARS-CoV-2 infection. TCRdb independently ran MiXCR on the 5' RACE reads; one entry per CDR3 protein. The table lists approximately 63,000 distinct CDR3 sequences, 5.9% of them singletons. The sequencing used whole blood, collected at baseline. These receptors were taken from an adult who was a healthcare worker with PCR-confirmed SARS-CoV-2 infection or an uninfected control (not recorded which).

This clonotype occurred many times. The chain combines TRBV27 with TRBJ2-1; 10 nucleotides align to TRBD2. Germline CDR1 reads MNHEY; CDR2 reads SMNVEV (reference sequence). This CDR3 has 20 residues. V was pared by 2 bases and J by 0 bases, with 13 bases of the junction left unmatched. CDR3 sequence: CASSLRGGLAVLSSYNEQFF. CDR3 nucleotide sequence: TGTGCCAGCAGTTTAAGGGGCGGACTAGCGGTCTTAAGCTCCTACAATGAGCAGTTCTTC.

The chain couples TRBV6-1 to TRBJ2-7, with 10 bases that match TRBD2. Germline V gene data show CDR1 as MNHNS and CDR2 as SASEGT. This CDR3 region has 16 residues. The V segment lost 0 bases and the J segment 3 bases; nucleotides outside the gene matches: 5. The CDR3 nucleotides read TGTGCCAGCAGTGAAGCGCTAGCGGGAGCCATCTACGAGCAGTACTTC. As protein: CASSEALAGAIYEQYF.

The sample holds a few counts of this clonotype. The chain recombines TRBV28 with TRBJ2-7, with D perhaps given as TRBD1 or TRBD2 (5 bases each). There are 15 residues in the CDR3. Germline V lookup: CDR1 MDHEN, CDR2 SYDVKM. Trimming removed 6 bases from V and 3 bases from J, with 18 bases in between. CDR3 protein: CASRGFGGVGYEQYF. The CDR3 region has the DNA TGTGCCAGCAGGGGGTTTGGGGGAGTGGGCTACGAGCAGTACTTC.

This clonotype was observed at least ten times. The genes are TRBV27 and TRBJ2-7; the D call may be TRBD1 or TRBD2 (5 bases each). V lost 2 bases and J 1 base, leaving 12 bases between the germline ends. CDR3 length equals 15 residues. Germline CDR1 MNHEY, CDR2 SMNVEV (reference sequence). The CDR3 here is CASSLRDPGSYEQYF. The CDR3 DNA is TGTGCCAGCAGTTTAAGGGACCCTGGGTCCTACGAGCAGTACTTC.

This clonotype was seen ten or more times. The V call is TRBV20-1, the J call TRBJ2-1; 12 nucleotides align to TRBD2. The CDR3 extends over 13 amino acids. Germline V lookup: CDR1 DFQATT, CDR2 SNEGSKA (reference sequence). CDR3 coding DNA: TGCAGCACGACCGGACTAGCGGGGAATGAGCAGTTCTTC. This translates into CSTTGLAGNEQFF.

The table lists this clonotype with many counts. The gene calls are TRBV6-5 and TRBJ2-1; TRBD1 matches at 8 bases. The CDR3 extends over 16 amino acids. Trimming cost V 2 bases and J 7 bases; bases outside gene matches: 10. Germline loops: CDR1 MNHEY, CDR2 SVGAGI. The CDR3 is CASSYPAGTGGNEQFF. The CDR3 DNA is TGTGCCAGCAGTTACCCTGCCGGGACAGGTGGGAATGAGCAGTTCTTC.

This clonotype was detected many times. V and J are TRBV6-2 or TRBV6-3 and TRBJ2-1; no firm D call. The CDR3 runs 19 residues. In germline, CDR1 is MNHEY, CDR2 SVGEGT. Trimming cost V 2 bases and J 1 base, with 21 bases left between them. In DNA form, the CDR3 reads TGTGCCAGCAGTTACGACCCTTTGCCCCATTCTGGGTCCTACAATGAGCAGTTCTTC. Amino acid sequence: CASSYDPLPHSGSYNEQFF.

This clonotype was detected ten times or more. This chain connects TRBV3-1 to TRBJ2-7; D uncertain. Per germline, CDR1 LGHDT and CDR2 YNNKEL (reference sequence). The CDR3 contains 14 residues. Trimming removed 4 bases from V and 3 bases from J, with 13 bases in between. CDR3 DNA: TGTGCCAGCAGCCCTAACTTCGCCAGCTACGAGCAGTACTTC. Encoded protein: CASSPNFASYEQYF.

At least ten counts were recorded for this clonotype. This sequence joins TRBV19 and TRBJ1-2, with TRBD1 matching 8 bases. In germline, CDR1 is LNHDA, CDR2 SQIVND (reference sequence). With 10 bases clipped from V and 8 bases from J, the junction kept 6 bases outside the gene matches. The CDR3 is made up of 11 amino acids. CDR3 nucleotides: TGTGCCACCTCGACAGGGGAAGGCTACACCTTC. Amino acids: CATSTGEGYTF.

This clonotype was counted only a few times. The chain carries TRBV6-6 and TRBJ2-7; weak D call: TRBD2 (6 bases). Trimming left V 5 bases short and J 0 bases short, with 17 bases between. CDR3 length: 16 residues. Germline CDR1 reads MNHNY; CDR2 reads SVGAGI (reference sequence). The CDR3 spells CASSPGAVGSSYEQYF. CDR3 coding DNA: TGTGCCAGCAGTCCTGGGGCGGTCGGGAGCTCCTACGAGCAGTACTTC.

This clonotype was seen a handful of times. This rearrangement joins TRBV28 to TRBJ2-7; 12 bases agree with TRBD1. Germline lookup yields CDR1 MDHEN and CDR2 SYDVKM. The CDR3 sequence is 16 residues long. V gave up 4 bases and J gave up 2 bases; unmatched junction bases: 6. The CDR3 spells CASSSPGQGAPYEQYF. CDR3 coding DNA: TGTGCCAGCAGTTCACCGGGACAGGGGGCCCCCTACGAGCAGTACTTC.